The 15 T cell receptor beta chains presented below share a single source sample, sequenced in a study of T-cell memory formation after mild COVID-19. TCRdb processed the 5' RACE reads anew with MiXCR; each CDR3 protein has one entry. Of around 310,000 distinct CDR3 sequences in the sample, roughly an eighth were seen once. Sequenced sample: PBMCs or a T cell subset sorted from them (not recorded which). These receptors all come from a man in his late teens or twenties who had mild COVID-19 (a few samples of this study predate the infection). Cell type and time point are not known.

This clonotype was recorded a few times. The V call is TRBV12-5, the J call TRBJ1-4; D remains ambiguous. V was trimmed by 3 bases and J by 0 bases, leaving 14 bases between them. The V gene's germline CDR1 is LGHNT and CDR2 FRNRAP. The CDR3 is 17 amino acids. CDR3 loop: CASGFFEPGATNEKLFF. The CDR3 region has the DNA TGTGCTAGTGGTTTTTTTGAGCCCGGGGCAACTAATGAAAAACTGTTTTTT.

The chain links TRBV9 to TRBJ2-1; the D gene is possibly TRBD1 (6 bases). V was trimmed by 4 bases and J by 6 bases, leaving 14 bases between them. The CDR3 length is 14 residues. CDR1 and CDR2 from the germline V gene are SGDLS and YYNGEE. The CDR3 region is CASSSGAGANEQFF. The CDR3 region has the DNA TGTGCCAGCAGCTCAGGGGCTGGGGCCAATGAGCAGTTCTTC.

This clonotype occurred a few times. V is TRBV20-1 and J is TRBJ2-5; D not resolved. Trimming stripped 5 bases from V and 2 bases from J, with 12 bases between. CDR3 size: 13 residues. CDR1 and CDR2 (germline): DFQATT, SNEGSKA (reference sequence). CDR3 protein: CSAAKTLQETQYF. In DNA, the CDR3 is TGCAGTGCTGCAAAGACCCTACAAGAGACCCAGTACTTC.

The chain has TRBV5-1 and TRBJ2-5; 8 nucleotides agree with TRBD2. With V trimmed by 2 bases and J by 2 bases, 2 bases remained unmatched. The germline gives CDR1 SGHRS, CDR2 YFSETQ. This CDR3 is 14 amino acids long. The DNA for the CDR3 is TGCGCCAGCAGCTTAGCGGGGGAGCAAGAGACCCAGTACTTC. Its translation: CASSLAGEQETQYF.

This clonotype was detected only a few times. V is TRBV5-6 and J is TRBJ2-1, with a tentative D call TRBD2 (6 bases). With 4 bases removed from V and 3 bases from J, the gap between germline ends came to 11 bases. Germline CDR1 is SGHDT and CDR2 is YYEEEE. This CDR3 region has 14 residues. In nucleotides, the CDR3 is TGTGCCAGCAGCCCCGGACTAATCTACAATGAGCAGTTCTTC. The encoded protein is CASSPGLIYNEQFF.

The J gene is TRBJ2-1, the V gene TRBV21-1; the table's D call, TRBD1, has no DNA check behind it. TRBV21-1 corresponds to a pseudogene. The CDR3 sequence is 18 residues long. For the CDR3, the DNA is TGTGCCAGCAGCCGTCACGCGGTGGGACAGGGATGGATCAATGAGCAGTTCTTC. The encoded protein is CASSRHAVGQGWINEQFF.

This clonotype has more than one count but fewer than ten. The rearrangement uses TRBV20-1 and TRBJ2-5; D could derive from TRBD1 or TRBD2 (5 bases each). CDR1 DFQATT and CDR2 SNEGSKA come from the germline V gene (reference sequence). V lost 4 bases and J lost 1, with 13 bases in between. The CDR3 sequence is 14 residues long. The CDR3 DNA sequence: TGCAGTGCTATCCCTCGGGGCTCCCAAGAGACCCAGTACTTC. Protein product: CSAIPRGSQETQYF.

This clonotype was detected only a few times. The CDR3 sequence: CASKDTGDSYEQYV. CDR3 nucleotide sequence: TGTGCCAGCAAAGACACTGGGGACTCCTACGAGCAGTACGTC. The rearrangement uses TRBV6-5 and TRBJ2-7; D uncertain. Trimming took 7 bases from V and 0 from J, leaving 13 bases between them. The germline V gene encodes CDR1 MNHEY and CDR2 SVGAGI. The CDR3 runs 14 residues.

This clonotype was detected only a few times. The genes are TRBV7-9 and TRBJ1-5; D unresolved. The ends were cut back, 1 base at V and 5 bases at J, with 12 bases in the middle. The CDR3 has 15 amino acids. The germline gives CDR1 SEHNR, CDR2 FQNEAQ (reference sequence). This CDR3 is CASSLDTTQYQPQHF. The CDR3 DNA follows: TGTGCCAGCAGCTTAGACACCACTCAATATCAGCCCCAGCATTTT.

This clonotype was counted only a few times. The rearrangement links TRBV7-2 to TRBJ2-5; D remains ambiguous. Trimming took off 1 base at V and 1 base at J, with 10 bases between the two ends. Germline V gene lookup returns CDR1 SGHTA and CDR2 FQGNSA. This CDR3 contains 15 residues. The CDR3 DNA sequence: TGTGCCAGCAGCTTAGGGTCCCTGTTCCAAGAGACCCAGTACTTC. It specifies CASSLGSLFQETQYF.

This clonotype turned up a few times. The chain combines TRBV7-9 with TRBJ2-5, with D hard to call. Germline V gives CDR1 SEHNR, CDR2 FQNEAQ (reference sequence). The ends were cut back, 3 bases at V and 1 base at J, with 6 bases in the middle. The CDR3 has 13 residues. CDR3 loop: CASSLGIQETQYF. Here the CDR3 DNA reads TGTGCCAGCAGCTTGGGGATCCAAGAGACCCAGTACTTC.

J is TRBJ1-5 and V is TRBV2; maybe TRBD1 (6 bases). This CDR3 spans 14 amino acids. The germline V and J ends were trimmed by 2 bases and 3 bases, with 8 bases remaining between them. Germline CDR1 reads SNHLY; CDR2 reads FYNNEI. The CDR3 protein is CASSERTDNQPQHF. The CDR3 nucleotides are TGTGCCAGCAGTGAACGGACAGACAATCAGCCCCAGCATTTT.

This clonotype occurred once. This clone may be a read error of a much larger clone one base away. The V call is TRBV6-2 or TRBV6-3, the J call TRBJ1-1; the match to TRBD1 covers 11 bases. CDR1 is MNHEY, CDR2 SVGEGT, per germline. V shed 2 bases and J 4 bases; nucleotides not matched to a gene: 0. The CDR3 is 14 amino acids. CDR3 DNA sequence: TGTGCCAGCAGTTACGGGACAGGGGGCACTGAAGCTTTCTTT. It is translated as CASSYGTGGTEAFF.

Many counts were recorded for this clonotype. The chain combines TRBV20-1 with TRBJ2-1; D remains ambiguous. The V gene lost 3 bases and the J gene lost 5 bases, with 8 bases spanning the gap. The CDR3 sequence is 12 residues long. CDR1 is DFQATT, CDR2 SNEGSKA, per germline (reference sequence). The CDR3 DNA sequence: TGCAGTGCTAGGGAACAACACAATGAGCAGTTCTTC. It encodes CSAREQHNEQFF.

In its sample, this clonotype was seen a few times. Here the CDR3 reads CSAVSRGRRISPLHF. Here the CDR3 DNA reads TGCAGTGCCGTATCCAGGGGGCGCAGGATTTCACCCCTCCACTTT. V is TRBV20-1 and J is TRBJ1-6; TRBD1 agrees at 8 bases. V was clipped by 6 bases and J by 9 bases; unmatched bases: 13. Germline V gene lookup returns CDR1 DFQATT and CDR2 SNEGSKA (reference sequence). This CDR3 has 15 residues.